Below are 21 T cell receptor beta chains sequenced from a single sample in a study of regulatory T cells in long-lasting Graves disease. The authors built TCR beta libraries using iRepertoire HTBI primers and Arm-PCR of CDR3 regions. MiXCR, run by TCRdb on the multiplex PCR reads, gives a single entry per CDR3 protein. The profile shows about 430,000 distinct CDR3 sequences, roughly a fifth of them singletons. Stated time point: persistent/refractory GD, antithyroid drugs over 5 years with positive TRAb. PBMCs provided the RNA from which the TCR library was made. The material was peripheral blood mononuclear cells (PBMCs), obtained when the disease was refractory, from a patient treated with antithyroid drugs. Receptors originate from a female donor with Graves disease.

CDR3 sequence reads: CASSSQPPVAFF. CDR3 nucleotide sequence: TGTGCCAGCAGCTCTCAGCCTCCGGTGGCTTTCTTT. The genes are TRBV7-2 and TRBJ1-1; D not certain. CDR1 is SGHTA, CDR2 FQGNSA, per germline. The CDR3 extends over 12 amino acids. V was shortened by 4 bases and J by 11 bases, with 14 bases between the two germline ends. The variable domain in full, completed from reference TRBV7-2 and TRBJ1-1, reads GAGVSQSPSNKVTEKGKDVELRCDPISGHTALYWYRQSLGQGLEFLIYFQGNSAPDKSGLPSDRFSAERTGGSVSTLTIQRTQQEDSAVYLCASSSQPPVAFFGQGTRLTVV.

This clonotype was recorded a few times. This chain uses TRBV7-2 with TRBJ2-7; 8 bases agree with TRBD1. With V trimmed by 5 bases and J by 3 bases, 9 bases remained unmatched. The V gene's germline CDR1 is SGHTA and CDR2 FQGNSA. The CDR3 is 15 amino acids. The CDR3 DNA reads TGTGCCAGCAGCGCGACAGGGGATAACCTCTACGAGCAGTACTTC. It is translated as CASSATGDNLYEQYF.

At least ten counts were recorded for this clonotype. V gene TRBV3-1 combines with J gene TRBJ2-7, with TRBD2 identical over 7 bases. V lost 0 bases to trimming and J lost 3 bases; unmatched junction nucleotides: 8. The CDR3 is made up of 16 amino acids. In germline, CDR1 is LGHDT, CDR2 YNNKEL (reference sequence). The CDR3 region has the DNA TGTGCCAGCAGCCAAGATAGGCCTAGCGGAGACTACGAGCAGTACTTC. Translation: CASSQDRPSGDYEQYF.

This clonotype was detected ten times or more. The chain links TRBV6-1 to TRBJ1-5; D is undetermined. Deletions cut 1 base from V and 0 bases from J, with 10 bases between. The CDR3 spans 16 residues. From germline, CDR1 is MNHNS and CDR2 SASEGT. CDR3 nucleotide sequence: TGTGCCAGCAGTGAAGTGTTAACGCATAGCAATCAGCCCCAGCATTTT. Residues: CASSEVLTHSNQPQHF.

This clonotype was detected a few times. This rearrangement joins TRBV18 to TRBJ1-5; D is undetermined. Germline assignment: CDR1 KGHSH and CDR2 LQKENI. This CDR3 has 14 residues. V lost 3 bases and J lost 1, with 7 bases in between. For the CDR3, the DNA is TGTGCCAGCTCACCGGGCCTGAGCAATCAGCCCCAGCATTTT. Encoded protein: CASSPGLSNQPQHF.

This clonotype appeared many times. This rearrangement joins TRBV7-9 to TRBJ1-1, with a tentative D call TRBD1 (5 bases). Looked up from germline, CDR1 is SEHNR and CDR2 is FQNEAQ (reference sequence). CDR3 length: 14 amino acids. Trimming took 7 bases from V and 4 from J, leaving 16 bases between them. The CDR3, as DNA: TGTGCCAGCACCAAACCCCCCAGGGCCACTGAAGCTTTCTTT. This codes for CASTKPPRATEAFF.

This clonotype was detected only a few times. CDR3 residues: CSARMTGSNQPQHF. The CDR3 DNA follows: TGCAGTGCTAGGATGACAGGGAGCAATCAGCCCCAGCATTTT. The chain joins TRBV20-1 to TRBJ1-5; TRBD1 matches at 7 bases. From germline, CDR1 is DFQATT and CDR2 SNEGSKA (reference sequence). The CDR3 runs to 14 residues. V shed 3 bases and J 1 base; nucleotides not matched to a gene: 3.

This clonotype was detected ten times or more. The CDR3 protein is CASSNLWGQLYNSPLHF. Here the CDR3 DNA reads TGTGCCAGCAGTAACTTGTGGGGACAACTCTATAATTCACCCCTCCACTTT. This sequence joins TRBV27 and TRBJ1-6, with a weak D call TRBD1 (6 bases). The CDR3 totals 17 residues. CDR1 is MNHEY and CDR2 is SMNVEV in the germline V gene (reference sequence). The V gene lost 5 bases and the J gene lost 3 bases, with 17 bases spanning the gap.

The chain couples TRBV27 to TRBJ1-5, with a weak D call TRBD1 (5 bases). Germline V CDR1 and CDR2: MNHEY, SMNVEV (reference sequence). Trimming removed 6 bases from V and 6 bases from J, with 12 bases in between. The CDR3 is made up of 13 amino acids. CDR3 sequence reads: CASSRQGTQPQHF. DNA for the CDR3: TGTGCCAGCAGCCGTCAGGGTACTCAGCCCCAGCATTTT.

This clonotype turned up a few times. This rearrangement joins TRBV7-3 to TRBJ2-2; the D is unclear. The V and J ends lost 5 bases and 5 bases respectively, with 9 bases between them. The CDR3 is 13 amino acids. Germline lookup yields CDR1 SGHTA and CDR2 FQGTGA. The CDR3 DNA sequence: TGTGCCAGCAGCCCCATTTCGACCGGGGAGCTGTTTTTT. Translated: CASSPISTGELFF.

The V call is TRBV6-1, the J call TRBJ1-5; no firm D call. CDR1 and CDR2 from the germline V gene are MNHNS and SASEGT. V was cut by 6 bases and J by 3 bases, with 12 bases left in between. The CDR3 extends over 14 amino acids. CDR3 bases: TGTGCCAGCAGAAGTGAGTGGGCCAATCAGCCCCAGCATTTT. Protein sequence: CASRSEWANQPQHF.

The sample holds many counts of this clonotype. The chain employs TRBV2 and TRBJ2-2; no clear D. The V and J ends lost 5 bases and 0 bases respectively, with 10 bases between them. The CDR3 has 15 residues. Germline CDR1 is SNHLY and CDR2 is FYNNEI. The CDR3 nucleotides read TGTGCCAGCAGTCCCAGGTTCGCGAACACCGGGGAGCTGTTTTTT. The encoded protein is CASSPRFANTGELFF.

CDR3 DNA: TGTGCCAGCAGCCAAACGGCAAGGGGTATATACAATGAGCAGTTCTTC. Translated, it gives CASSQTARGIYNEQFF. The genes are TRBV3-1 and TRBJ2-1, with D maybe TRBD1 (5 bases). The ends were cut back, 2 bases at V and 4 bases at J, with 15 bases in the middle. This CDR3 is 16 amino acids long. The germline V gene encodes CDR1 LGHDT and CDR2 YNNKEL (reference sequence).

The table lists this clonotype with many counts. V usage is TRBV2 and J usage is TRBJ2-7; tentatively, D is TRBD2 (6 bases). Per the germline V gene, CDR1 is SNHLY and CDR2 is FYNNEI. The CDR3 spans 12 residues. Trimming removed 6 bases at V and 7 bases at J, with 13 bases between. CDR3 protein: CASRAGSVEQYF. CDR3 nucleotide sequence: TGTGCCAGCAGAGCCGGGAGCGTAGAGCAGTACTTC. Filled out from reference TRBV2 and TRBJ2-7, the complete variable domain reads EPEVTQTPSHQVTQMGQEVILRCVPISNHLYFYWYRQILGQKVEFLVSFYNNEISEKSEIFDDQFSVERPDGSNFTLKIRSTKLEDSAMYFCASRAGSVEQYFGPGTRLTVT.

There are a few counts of this clonotype. V usage is TRBV3-1 and J usage is TRBJ2-5, with D maybe TRBD2 (5 bases). Trimming shortened V by 1 base and J by 4 bases, and 10 bases separated the two germline ends. The CDR3 totals 14 residues. Per germline, CDR1 LGHDT and CDR2 YNNKEL (reference sequence). The CDR3 protein is CASSQGGARETQYF. As DNA, the CDR3 is TGTGCCAGCAGCCAAGGGGGAGCGCGAGAGACCCAGTACTTC.

This clonotype has only a few counts. V gene TRBV4-2 combines with J gene TRBJ1-5; no definite D call. Germline V lookup: CDR1 LGHNA, CDR2 YNFKEQ. Trimming removed 2 bases from V and 7 bases from J, with 12 bases in between. This CDR3 spans 14 amino acids. CDR3 protein: CASSQQSGWQPQHF. For the CDR3, the DNA is TGTGCCAGCAGCCAACAAAGTGGGTGGCAGCCCCAGCATTTT.

This clonotype was seen only a few times. The J gene is TRBJ1-3, the V gene TRBV15, with a weak D call TRBD1 (5 bases). V lost 0 bases, J lost 3 bases, and 9 bases lay in between. The CDR3 length is 15 residues. CDR1 is LNHNV, CDR2 YYDKDF, per germline (reference sequence). DNA for the CDR3: TGTGCCACCAGCAGAGACCAGGGAGGTGGAAACACCATATATTTT. Protein sequence: CATSRDQGGGNTIYF.

The rearrangement uses TRBV4-1 and TRBJ2-7, with 7 bases matching TRBD2. CDR3 length: 15 residues. The trim removed 1 base at V and 1 base at J, leaving 4 bases unmatched. Germline values: CDR1 MGHRA, CDR2 YSYEKL. This CDR3 reads CASSQVAGASYEQYF. CDR3 DNA sequence: TGCGCCAGCAGCCAAGTTGCGGGAGCTTCCTACGAGCAGTACTTC.

The table lists this clonotype with a few counts. The rearrangement links TRBV15 to TRBJ2-7, with TRBD1 identical over 9 bases. V dropped 6 bases and J dropped 7; count of bases not matched to a gene: 7. From germline, CDR1 is LNHNV and CDR2 YYDKDF (reference sequence). The CDR3 is 13 amino acids. The CDR3 region is CATRGTGLPEQYF. The CDR3 nucleotides read TGTGCCACCAGAGGGACAGGGCTTCCGGAGCAGTACTTC.

This clonotype was picked up one time. The gene calls are TRBV19 and TRBJ2-1, with a tentative D call TRBD2 (6 bases). The CDR3 runs to 14 residues. The germline V gene has CDR1 LNHDA and CDR2 SQIVND (reference sequence). The V end lost 7 bases, the J end lost 7 bases, and 17 bases lay between the germline ends. CDR3 loop: CASTGRTTWNEQFF. The DNA for the CDR3 is TGTGCCAGTACCGGGAGAACCACCTGGAATGAGCAGTTCTTC.

This clonotype occurred many times. An end of the junction differs from the germline gene, which may be a read error. The chain joins TRBV5-1 to TRBJ2-2; tentatively, D is TRBD1 or TRBD2 (6 bases each). The CDR3 totals 13 residues. Germline CDR1 SGHRS, CDR2 YFSETQ. The CDR3 nucleotides are TGTGCCAGCAGCTTGGAGGGGGCCGGGGAGCTGTTTTTT. This translates into CASSLEGAGELFF.